The 2 T cell receptor beta chains below all came from one sample that was sequenced in a study of vaccination and CD4 T cells after COVID-19. As to treatment: approximately 9-day PBMC culture with coronavirus spike peptide pools or control peptides (ViraFEST assay). Which antigens these TCRs recognize remains unknown. Sequencing of the DNA from cultured CD4+ T cells was carried out with the Oncomine TCR Beta short-read assay. TCRdb called the PCR reads again in MiXCR, with one record for every CDR3 protein. The top ten hold around a tenth of the sample, which has over 14,000 distinct CDR3 sequences, approximately 57% seen once. Sequenced: CD4+ T cells from blood, cultured in vitro. These receptors all come from a human donor who had recovered from COVID-19.

The chain is built from TRBV18 and TRBJ2-7; 13 nucleotides agree with TRBD2. Germline assignment: CDR1 KGHSH and CDR2 LQKENI. Trimming took 1 base from V and 1 from J; bases not matched to a gene: 4. The CDR3 sequence is 17 residues long. In DNA, the CDR3 is TGTGCCAGCTCACCACGACTGGGACTAGCGGGATCCTACGAGCAGTACTTC. Its translation is CASSPRLGLAGSYEQYF.

The chain recombines TRBV6-2 or TRBV6-3 with TRBJ1-5; D is unresolved. Trimming left V 7 bases short and J 4 bases short, with 17 bases between. CDR1 and CDR2 (germline): MNHEY, SVGEGT. The CDR3 sequence is 15 residues long. CDR3 loop: CASTPLMMRNQPQHF. The CDR3 DNA reads as TGTGCCAGCACCCCCCTAATGATGCGAAATCAGCCCCAGCATTTT.